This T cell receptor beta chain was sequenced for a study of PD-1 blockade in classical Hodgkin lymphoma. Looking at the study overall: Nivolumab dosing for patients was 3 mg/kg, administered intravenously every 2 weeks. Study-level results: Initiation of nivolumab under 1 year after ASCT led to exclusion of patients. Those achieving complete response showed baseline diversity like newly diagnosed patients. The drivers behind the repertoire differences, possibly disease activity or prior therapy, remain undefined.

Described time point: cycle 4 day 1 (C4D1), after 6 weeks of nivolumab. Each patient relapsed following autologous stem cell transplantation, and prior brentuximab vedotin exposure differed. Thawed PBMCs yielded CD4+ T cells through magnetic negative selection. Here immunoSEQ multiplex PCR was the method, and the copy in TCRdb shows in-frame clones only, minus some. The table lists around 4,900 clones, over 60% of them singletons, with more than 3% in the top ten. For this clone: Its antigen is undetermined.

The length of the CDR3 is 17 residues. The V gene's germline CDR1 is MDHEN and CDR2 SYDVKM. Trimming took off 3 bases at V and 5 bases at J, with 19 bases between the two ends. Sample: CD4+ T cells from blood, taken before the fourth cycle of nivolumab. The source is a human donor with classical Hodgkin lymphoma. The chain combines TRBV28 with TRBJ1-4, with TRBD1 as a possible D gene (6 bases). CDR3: CASSFGRRRGRNEKLFF. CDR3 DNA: TGTGCCAGCAGTTTTGGGAGACGGCGGGGGCGGAATGAAAAACTGTTTTTT. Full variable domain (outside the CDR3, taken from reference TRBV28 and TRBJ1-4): DVKVTQSSRYLVKRTGEKVFLECVQDMDHENMFWYRQDPGLGLRLIYFSYDVKMKEKGDIPEGYSVSREKKERFSLILESASTNQTSMYLCASSFGRRRGRNEKLFFGSGTQLSVL.